The clone carrying this T cell receptor beta chain has a handful of counts. The antigen is undetermined. This sample was taken from a study of molecular identifiers for immune sequencing clone quantification. Findings and caveats of the study: Highly expanded clone sizes could be underestimated by identical TCR molecules that share a barcode. Clones above 20 RNA copies contained over 98% of effector molecules but under 1% of naive ones.

MiXCR, run by TCRdb on the PCR reads, gives a single entry per CDR3 protein. The sample lists under 800,000 distinct CDR3 sequences, roughly 25% occurring once. Germline CDR1 SEHNR, CDR2 FQNEAQ (reference sequence). The CDR3 has 14 amino acids. With 5 bases removed from V and 8 bases from J, the gap between germline ends came to 16 bases. When naive CD8 T cells were sorted, they were gated as CD8+CD4-CCR7+CD45RA+. The sequence came from a human donor in good health. Some libraries in this study had Jurkat cell RNA spiked in. Source material: naive CD8+ T cells from blood, with Jurkat cell RNA spiked in. The subset was: FACS-sorted CD8+CD4-CCR7+CD45RA+ naive T cells. The V call is TRBV7-9, the J call TRBJ2-1, with D uncertain. CDR3 nucleotide sequence: TGTGCCAGCAGCCCGAGTAGTACCTTGGATGAGCAGTTCTTC. It yields the protein CASSPSSTLDEQFF.